A single sample is the source of the 21 T cell receptor beta chains below, sequenced in a study of blood T cells in healthy people across ages. For the second PCR, which ran for about 7 to 12 cycles, a sample-barcoded 5' primer and a J-beta primer mix were used. TCRdb independently ran MiXCR on the 5' RACE reads; one entry per CDR3 protein. Of 730,000 or so distinct CDR3 sequences listed, approximately 39% are singletons. The sequencing sample was made of blood. The receptors come from a woman in her sixties or seventies in good health.

The table lists this clonotype with many counts. J is TRBJ2-5 and V is TRBV29-1; 9 bases line up with TRBD1. The V gene end was trimmed by 4 bases and the J gene end by 2 bases; junction bases not matched to a gene: 8. This CDR3 is built from 15 residues. Per the germline V gene, CDR1 is SQVTM and CDR2 is ANQGSEA. The CDR3 nucleotides read TGCAGCGTTGTTGGGACAGGGCTTTCTCAAGAGACCCAGTACTTC. This codes for CSVVGTGLSQETQYF.

The J gene is TRBJ2-5, the V gene TRBV29-1, with a weak D call TRBD1 (6 bases). This CDR3 is 14 amino acids long. The V end lost 1 base, the J end lost 5 bases, and 14 bases lay between the germline ends. Germline V gene lookup returns CDR1 SQVTM and CDR2 ANQGSEA. CDR3 region: CSVEGEQGTETQYF. The DNA of the CDR3 is TGCAGCGTTGAAGGGGAACAGGGTACGGAGACCCAGTACTTC.

V is TRBV20-1 and J is TRBJ2-1; 8 bases match TRBD2. There are 14 residues in the CDR3. Germline loops: CDR1 DFQATT, CDR2 SNEGSKA (reference sequence). Here the CDR3 DNA reads TGCAGCTTGTCCGGGACTAGGTTCGTCAATGAGCAGTTCTTC. Its protein is CSLSGTRFVNEQFF.

The chain employs TRBV7-8 and TRBJ2-7; D could derive from TRBD1 or TRBD2 (5 bases each). CDR3 size: 15 residues. The germline CDR1 and CDR2 sequences are SGHVS and FQNEAQ. V was clipped by 3 bases and J by 3 bases, with 15 bases between them. The CDR3 coding sequence is TGTGCCAGCAGCTTCAAATCGGGGCCCAACTACGAGCAGTACTTC. Its protein product is CASSFKSGPNYEQYF.

The chain is built from TRBV27 and TRBJ2-7; D is undetermined. Trimming removed 5 bases at V and 2 bases at J, with 10 bases between. The CDR3 runs to 13 residues. The germline gives CDR1 MNHEY, CDR2 SMNVEV (reference sequence). The CDR3 DNA is TGTGCCAGCAGTGTAATGGGCGCCTACGAGCAGTACTTC. Its protein is CASSVMGAYEQYF.

This chain connects TRBV18 to TRBJ2-5; a weak D match, TRBD1 (5 bases). The V and J ends lost 6 bases and 1 base respectively, with 18 bases between them. There are 16 residues in the CDR3. CDR1 KGHSH and CDR2 LQKENI come from the germline V gene. This chain's CDR3 is CASSPIEGVLQETQYF. CDR3 sequence (DNA): TGTGCCAGCTCCCCAATTGAAGGGGTCCTCCAAGAGACCCAGTACTTC.

This clonotype was recorded many times. The gene calls are TRBV3-1 and TRBJ2-3; D is tentatively TRBD1 or TRBD2 (5 bases each). Germline V CDR1 and CDR2: LGHDT, YNNKEL (reference sequence). V lost 1 base, J lost 9 bases, and 5 bases lay in between. The CDR3 length is 11 residues. The CDR3: CASSQGGTQYF. DNA of the CDR3: TGTGCCAGCAGCCAAGGGGGGACGCAGTATTTT.

This chain joins TRBV3-1 and TRBJ2-2; tentative D call: TRBD2 (5 bases). V shed 4 bases and J shed 4 bases, with 13 bases lying between them. The CDR3 length is 15 residues. The germline V gene has CDR1 LGHDT and CDR2 YNNKEL (reference sequence). The CDR3, as DNA: TGTGCCAGCAGCCTAAGAGGACTGGGCACCGGGGAGCTGTTTTTT. Translated, it gives CASSLRGLGTGELFF.

There are a few counts of this clonotype. The chain links TRBV20-1 to TRBJ2-7, with D possibly being TRBD1 (5 bases). V lost 5 bases, J lost 0 bases, and 8 bases lay in between. The CDR3 has 12 amino acids. The germline V gene encodes CDR1 DFQATT and CDR2 SNEGSKA (reference sequence). Written as DNA, the CDR3 is TGCAGTGCTCACAGGAGCTCCTACGAGCAGTACTTC. Protein: CSAHRSSYEQYF.

V gene TRBV10-3 combines with J gene TRBJ2-7, with 10 positions matching TRBD2. Germline trimming cut 8 bases from V and 3 bases from J; bases unmatched to any gene: 10. This CDR3 is 15 amino acids long. Germline-derived CDR1 and CDR2 are ENHRY and SYGVKD. CDR3 nucleotides: TGTGCCATCCAAGCGGGAGGGAGCCTTAGCTACGAGCAGTACTTC. It is translated as CAIQAGGSLSYEQYF.

This clonotype was counted ten times or more. This sequence joins TRBV9 and TRBJ2-7, with 9 bases identical to TRBD1. The CDR3 extends over 13 amino acids. The V gene end was trimmed by 0 bases and the J gene end by 10 bases; junction bases not matched to a gene: 5. Germline CDR1 reads SGDLS; CDR2 reads YYNGEE. The CDR3 DNA is TGTGCCAGCAGCGTAGACGACAGGGGGAATCAGTACTTC. Encoded protein: CASSVDDRGNQYF.

This clonotype turned up a few times. This chain uses TRBV12-3 or TRBV12-4 with TRBJ2-7; 10 bases agree with TRBD2. This CDR3 comprises 19 residues. V lost 4 bases and J lost 0; bases outside the gene matches: 15. The CDR3 is CASSSPSLHLAGDSYEQYF. The CDR3 DNA reads TGTGCCAGCAGTTCACCATCCCTTCATCTAGCGGGGGACTCCTACGAGCAGTACTTC.

With regard to this clonotype: As the CDR3 is not closed by the conserved phenylalanine or tryptophan, this likely results from a read error. The V call is TRBV10-3, the J call TRBJ1-4, with D uncertain. Germline V CDR1 and CDR2: ENHRY, SYGVKD. The CDR3 loop spans 17 amino acids. V was cut by 0 bases and J by 8 bases, with 19 bases left in between. The CDR3 nucleotides read TGTGCCATCAGTGAGTCGAATACGGCCTCCTTTGGGGAAAAACTGTTTGTT. Translating it yields CAISESNTASFGEKLFV.

This rearrangement joins TRBV20-1 to TRBJ2-1; 14 bases are shared with TRBD2. In germline, CDR1 is DFQATT, CDR2 SNEGSKA (reference sequence). V lost 5 bases to trimming and J lost 6 bases; unmatched junction nucleotides: 9. The CDR3 sequence is 16 residues long. CDR3 sequence (DNA): TGCAGTGCTCACAGTACCGGGACTAGCGGGGGCAATGAGCAGTTCTTC. Its protein is CSAHSTGTSGGNEQFF.

This clonotype has just a few counts. The chain joins TRBV6-1 to TRBJ2-1; 8 bases match TRBD1. This CDR3 is built from 14 residues. The J segment lost 7 bases and the V segment lost 6 bases, leaving 8 bases of the junction unmatched. From germline, CDR1 is MNHNS and CDR2 SASEGT. The chain's CDR3 is CASSGSGGWNEQFF. CDR3 DNA: TGTGCCAGCAGCGGATCAGGGGGCTGGAATGAGCAGTTCTTC.

The DNA of the CDR3 is TGTGCCAGCAGCTTAGAAGGGAGACAGGGATACAATGAGCAGTTCTTC. It is translated as CASSLEGRQGYNEQFF. The gene calls are TRBV7-9 and TRBJ2-1, with 7 bases aligning to TRBD1. The CDR3 contains 16 residues. The V gene end was trimmed by 1 base and the J gene end by 4 bases; junction bases not matched to a gene: 7. Germline CDR1 is SEHNR and CDR2 is FQNEAQ (reference sequence).

The genes are TRBV7-8 and TRBJ2-4, with 7 bases fitting TRBD2. Germline V CDR1 and CDR2: SGHVS, FQNEAQ. This CDR3 comprises 15 residues. V dropped 2 bases and J dropped 4; count of bases not matched to a gene: 5. This CDR3 is CASSLRSSGKNIQYF. The CDR3 DNA sequence: TGTGCCAGCAGCTTAAGGTCTAGCGGTAAAAACATTCAGTACTTC.

V is TRBV10-3 and J is TRBJ2-7; D perhaps matches TRBD1 (6 bases). The CDR3 is 14 amino acids. V lost 2 bases, J lost 3 bases, and 11 bases lay in between. Germline V gives CDR1 ENHRY, CDR2 SYGVKD. DNA of the CDR3: TGTGCCATCAGTGAGGGGGACAACCGCTACGAGCAGTACTTC. Residues: CAISEGDNRYEQYF.

This clonotype has a handful of counts. This rearrangement joins TRBV3-1 to TRBJ2-1; D gene uncertain. CDR1 LGHDT and CDR2 YNNKEL come from the germline V gene (reference sequence). V was cut by 3 bases and J by 6 bases, with 15 bases left in between. The CDR3 is made up of 15 amino acids. CDR3 loop: CASSHIRSAANEQFF. CDR3 nucleotides: TGTGCCAGCAGCCATATCCGGAGCGCCGCCAATGAGCAGTTCTTC.

This chain uses TRBV2 with TRBJ1-4; 9 nucleotides agree with TRBD1. The germline CDR1 and CDR2 sequences are SNHLY and FYNNEI. Unmatched junction bases numbered 5, after V lost 4 bases and J lost 5 bases. The CDR3 is made up of 15 amino acids. CDR3 sequence reads: CASSVQGAPNEKLFF. DNA for the CDR3: TGTGCCAGCAGTGTACAGGGGGCCCCAAATGAAAAACTGTTTTTT. The full variable domain, completed using reference TRBV2 and TRBJ1-4, is EPEVTQTPSHQVTQMGQEVILRCVPISNHLYFYWYRQILGQKVEFLVSFYNNEISEKSEIFDDQFSVERPDGSNFTLKIRSTKLEDSAMYFCASSVQGAPNEKLFFGSGTQLSVL.

This clonotype turned up a few times. This chain connects TRBV20-1 to TRBJ1-2, with D perhaps TRBD1 (6 bases). This CDR3 is 14 amino acids long. CDR1 and CDR2 (germline): DFQATT, SNEGSKA (reference sequence). The germline V and J ends were trimmed by 0 bases and 8 bases, with 16 bases remaining between them. The chain's CDR3 is CSARDSDRWEGYTF. DNA for the CDR3: TGCAGTGCTAGAGATTCCGACAGGTGGGAAGGCTACACCTTC.